A single sample gave rise to the 9 T cell receptor beta chains below, sequenced in a study of T-cell reconstitution after alpha-beta-depleted transplantation in children. Unique molecular identifiers were incorporated when the TCRbeta library was constructed. TCRdb re-derived calls from the PCR reads in MiXCR, one entry per CDR3 protein. The sample contains almost 250,000 distinct CDR3 sequences, roughly 24% of which appear only once. The sequencing used PBMCs, collected before TCRalphabeta/CD19-depleted stem cell transplant. The receptors were gathered from a girl aged 2-15 years with Fanconi anemia, due to receive a stem cell transplant.

Many counts were recorded for this clonotype. The V call is TRBV5-1, the J call TRBJ2-3, with 7 bases that match TRBD2. CDR1 is SGHRS, CDR2 YFSETQ, per germline. V gave up 0 bases and J gave up 5 bases; unmatched junction bases: 9. The CDR3 has 16 amino acids. The CDR3 region has the DNA TGCGCCAGCAGCTTGGGGACTAGAATAAGAGGAGATACGCAGTATTTT. Protein sequence: CASSLGTRIRGDTQYF.

This clonotype was picked up a small number of times. This chain uses TRBV7-3 with TRBJ1-1; 7 bases match TRBD1. This CDR3 region has 13 residues. V gave up 5 bases and J gave up 6 bases; unmatched junction bases: 6. Looked up from germline, CDR1 is SGHTA and CDR2 is FQGTGA. The CDR3 DNA reads TGTGCCAGCAGCCAAGGAACAGGGGCTGAAGCTTTCTTT. It codes for CASSQGTGAEAFF.

This clonotype was recorded at least ten times. The gene calls are TRBV21-1 and TRBJ2-1; the table's D call, TRBD1, was not checked against the DNA. TRBV21-1 is a known pseudogene. The CDR3 sequence is 18 residues long. The CDR3 DNA follows: TGTGCCAGCAGCAAACAGGTACCCAGGGGGACAGGCTACAATGAGCAGTTCTTC. Translated: CASSKQVPRGTGYNEQFF.

This clonotype showed up just a few times. The chain joins TRBV29-1 to TRBJ1-2, with TRBD1 matching 7 bases. This CDR3 has 12 residues. CDR1 SQVTM and CDR2 ANQGSEA come from the germline V gene. V dropped 3 bases and J dropped 8; count of bases not matched to a gene: 6. The CDR3 loop reads CSVEKGARGYTF. The CDR3 nucleotides are TGCAGCGTTGAGAAGGGGGCGCGGGGCTACACCTTC.

This chain uses TRBV28 with TRBJ1-2; TRBD1 is a possible D gene (5 bases). Germline V lookup: CDR1 MDHEN, CDR2 SYDVKM. This CDR3 spans 14 amino acids. V lost 5 bases and J 2 bases, leaving 12 bases between the germline ends. The CDR3 coding sequence is TGTGCCAGCAGTGCCGGGACTGACAACTATGGCTACACCTTC. Protein product: CASSAGTDNYGYTF.

V and J are TRBV2 and TRBJ2-1; D is perhaps TRBD2 (6 bases). CDR3 size: 14 residues. CDR1 and CDR2 (germline): SNHLY, FYNNEI. V was trimmed by 6 bases and J by 0 bases, leaving 9 bases between them. The CDR3 sequence: CASRGGVSYNEQFF. CDR3 bases: TGTGCCAGCAGGGGCGGGGTCTCCTACAATGAGCAGTTCTTC.

The sample holds one count of this clonotype. The chain combines TRBV10-3 with TRBJ2-1; 8 bases align to TRBD2. The CDR3 consists of 15 residues. V lost 3 bases and J lost 2; bases outside the gene matches: 3. Germline V gene data show CDR1 as ENHRY and CDR2 as SYGVKD. DNA for the CDR3: TGTGCCATCAGTGAAGGCGGGAGGCCCTACAATGAGCAGTTCTTC. Protein product: CAISEGGRPYNEQFF.

The rearrangement uses TRBV20-1 and TRBJ2-7, with TRBD1 matching over 8 bases. The CDR3 loop spans 14 amino acids. CDR1 and CDR2 (germline): DFQATT, SNEGSKA (reference sequence). Trimming removed 3 bases from V and 2 bases from J; junction bases left unmatched: 6. CDR3 residues: CSARSLDRAYEQYF. DNA for the CDR3: TGCAGTGCTAGGAGTTTGGACAGGGCCTACGAGCAGTACTTC.

This clonotype has at least ten counts. The chain is built from TRBV7-2 and TRBJ1-1; 7 nucleotides agree with TRBD1. The CDR3 runs to 15 residues. Germline V gene data show CDR1 as SGHTA and CDR2 as FQGNSA. With V trimmed by 3 bases and J by 8 bases, 12 bases remained unmatched. The CDR3 bases are TGTGCCAGCAGCTTCTACTTGGGGGGACAGCCAGAAGCTTTCTTT. Protein sequence: CASSFYLGGQPEAFF.